The rows below give T cell receptor beta chains drawn from one sample of a study of cytomegalovirus exposure and HLA in healthy donors. TCRdb's table, derived via immunoSEQ multiplex PCR, lists solely in-frame clones and lacks some. The sample has 110,000 to 150,000 clones, 80% to 85% seen once. The sequencing input was PBMCs. The receptors here all came from a male donor in good health and CMV-seropositive. The CDR3 runs from the conserved cysteine through the conserved F or W. D genes are given only for firm matches. Clone size is stated in some rows and not others, as once, few, many or a class when expanded.

j_call: TRBJ1-2
v_call: TRBV2
cdr3_length: 11
d_call: .
clone_size: .
cdr3_nt: TGTGCCAGCAGTGTCCGGGATGGCTACACCTTC
cdr3_aa: CASSVRDGYTF

j_call: TRBJ1-1
v_call: TRBV10-2
cdr3_length: 13
d_call: .
clone_size: once
cdr3_nt: TGCGCCAGCAGACATATCGGGGACACTGAAGCTTTCTTT
cdr3_aa: CASRHIGDTEAFF

j_call: TRBJ1-1
v_call: TRBV30
cdr3_length: 13
d_call: .
clone_size: .
cdr3_nt: TGTGCCTGGAGTGTTGGAGGTACCTCTGTAGCTTTCTTT
cdr3_aa: CAWSVGGTSVAFF

j_call: TRBJ2-5
v_call: TRBV11-1
cdr3_length: 16
d_call: TRBD2
clone_size: .
cdr3_nt: TGTGCCAGCAGCCTACTGACTAGCGGGCTTAAAGAGACCCAGTACTTC
cdr3_aa: CASSLLTSGLKETQYF

j_call: TRBJ2-7
v_call: TRBV27
cdr3_length: 14
d_call: TRBD1
clone_size: once
cdr3_nt: TGTGCCAGCAGTCCACAGGGGTCCCCCTACGAGCAGTACTTC
cdr3_aa: CASSPQGSPYEQYF

j_call: TRBJ2-5
v_call: TRBV7-3
cdr3_length: 18
d_call: .
clone_size: .
cdr3_nt: TGTGCCAGCAGCTTAACGGCGAATGAGCGCCCTCCCCAAGAGACCCAGTACTTC
cdr3_aa: CASSLTANERPPQETQYF

j_call: TRBJ1-2
v_call: TRBV18
cdr3_length: 11
d_call: .
clone_size: .
cdr3_nt: TGTGCCAGCTCACCATACAGAAGCTCCACCTTC
cdr3_aa: CASSPYRSSTF

j_call: TRBJ1-6
v_call: TRBV6-5
cdr3_length: 13
d_call: .
clone_size: few
cdr3_nt: TGTGCCAGCAGTGAAGTGGAGAATTCACCCCTCCACTTT
cdr3_aa: CASSEVENSPLHF

j_call: TRBJ1-6
v_call: TRBV10-3
cdr3_length: 14
d_call: .
clone_size: .
cdr3_nt: TGTGCCATCAACCGGGGAGGGGGAAATTCACCCCTCCACTTT
cdr3_aa: CAINRGGGNSPLHF

j_call: TRBJ2-5
v_call: TRBV4-1
cdr3_length: 15
d_call: TRBD2
clone_size: .
cdr3_nt: TGCGCCAGCAGCTTCAGCGGGGGCCTCCAAGAGACCCAGTACTTC
cdr3_aa: CASSFSGGLQETQYF